These 22 T cell receptor beta chains came from one sample sequenced in a study of neurological immune-mediated disorders. From the 5' RACE reads, TCRdb called clonotypes with MiXCR, one entry per CDR3 protein. The table has about 80,000 distinct CDR3 sequences, around a tenth seen once. Material for sequencing was PBMCs. The receptors were gathered from a man aged 45-60 years in good health.

This clonotype was counted a few times. The V gene is TRBV20-1, the J gene TRBJ2-7; 11 positions agree with TRBD2. Germline CDR1 is DFQATT and CDR2 is SNEGSKA (reference sequence). With 3 bases clipped from V and 2 bases from J, the junction kept 6 bases outside the gene matches. The CDR3 consists of 15 residues. CDR3: CSARGGLAGTYEQYF. CDR3 nucleotides: TGCAGTGCTAGGGGCGGACTAGCGGGCACCTACGAGCAGTACTTC.

This clonotype has a count of ten or more. The chain joins TRBV20-1 to TRBJ2-1; D not resolved. V lost 1 base and J lost 0, with 16 bases in between. Per germline, CDR1 DFQATT and CDR2 SNEGSKA (reference sequence). This CDR3 is 17 amino acids long. The CDR3 sequence is CSARADRLVSSYNEQFF. The DNA of the CDR3 is TGCAGTGCTAGAGCGGACCGGCTTGTAAGCTCCTACAATGAGCAGTTCTTC.

This clonotype was seen repeatedly, ten times or more. This rearrangement joins TRBV6-1 to TRBJ2-1, with 10 bases matching TRBD2. Germline V gene sequence: CDR1 MNHNS, CDR2 SASEGT. V trimming: 5 bases; J trimming: 0 bases; junction bases outside the gene matches: 4. CDR3 length: 16 residues. CDR3 sequence reads: CASSLASGSSYNEQFF. CDR3 nucleotide sequence: TGTGCCAGCAGTCTGGCTAGCGGGAGCTCCTACAATGAGCAGTTCTTC.

There are many counts of this clonotype. The gene calls are TRBV27 and TRBJ2-7, with D perhaps matching TRBD1 or TRBD2 (6 bases each). The germline V gene has CDR1 MNHEY and CDR2 SMNVEV (reference sequence). V was clipped by 3 bases and J by 3 bases, with 15 bases between them. The length of the CDR3 is 15 residues. The CDR3 protein is CASSFAGQEIYEQYF. As DNA, the CDR3 is TGTGCCAGCAGTTTTGCGGGACAAGAAATCTACGAGCAGTACTTC.

The table lists this clonotype with many counts. The chain uses TRBV29-1 and TRBJ1-5, with a possible D match to TRBD1 (6 bases). Per germline, CDR1 SQVTM and CDR2 ANQGSEA. The ends were cut back, 6 bases at V and 0 bases at J, with 15 bases in the middle. The CDR3 spans 15 residues. The CDR3 here is CSVGGTENSNQPQHF. The DNA of the CDR3 is TGCAGCGTGGGGGGCACGGAGAATAGCAATCAGCCCCAGCATTTT.

To note about this clonotype: This may stem from a read error, because a much larger clone lies one nucleotide away. V is TRBV28 and J is TRBJ2-7, with D possibly being TRBD1 (6 bases). This CDR3 is built from 13 residues. Germline CDR1 and CDR2: MDHEN and SYDVKM. The ends were cut back, 7 bases at V and 4 bases at J, with 14 bases in the middle. CDR3 sequence: CASTLSGAYEQYF. CDR3 nucleotides: TGTGCCAGCACGCTGTCAGGGGCGTACGAGCAGTACTTC.

This clonotype was picked up many times. An end of the junction does not agree with germline; a read error may underlie this. The rearrangement uses TRBV7-6 and TRBJ2-7; 8 bases align to TRBD1. Germline V lookup: CDR1 SGHVS, CDR2 FNYEAQ. The CDR3 is 14 residues long. For the CDR3, the DNA is TGCGCCAGCAGCGGACAGGGTGGGGTCTACGAGCAGTACTTC. Residues: CASSGQGGVYEQYF.

In this sample, this clonotype turned up many times. This chain links TRBV7-2 with TRBJ2-7; 7 bases are a match to TRBD2. With V trimmed by 4 bases and J by 4 bases, 10 bases remained unmatched. The CDR3 has 15 amino acids. Germline assignment: CDR1 SGHTA and CDR2 FQGNSA. This CDR3 is CASSSTSGGVYEQYF. CDR3 bases: TGTGCCAGCAGCTCAACCAGTGGGGGGGTGTACGAGCAGTACTTC.

This clonotype was seen many times. The chain uses TRBV9 and TRBJ2-7; possibly TRBD1 or TRBD2 for D (5 bases each). Germline V CDR1 and CDR2: SGDLS, YYNGEE. V was pared by 0 bases and J by 0 bases, with 10 bases between. This CDR3 is built from 15 residues. The CDR3 DNA is TGTGCCAGCAGCGTAGAGGGGACCGTCTCCTACGAGCAGTACTTC. Residues: CASSVEGTVSYEQYF.

This clonotype was detected ten times or more. The chain is built from TRBV5-5 and TRBJ2-1; 7 positions match TRBD1. The germline V gene encodes CDR1 SGHKS and CDR2 YYEKEE (reference sequence). CDR3 size: 17 residues. V lost 4 bases and J lost 5; bases outside the gene matches: 15. The CDR3 DNA follows: TGTGCCAGCAGCCTAACCACGACAGGGCCGACGGACAATGAGCAGTTCTTC. Amino acid sequence: CASSLTTTGPTDNEQFF. The full variable domain, in which reference TRBV5-5 and TRBJ2-1 provide the parts outside the CDR3, is DAGVTQSPTHLIKTRGQQVTLRCSPISGHKSVSWYQQVLGQGPQFIFQYYEKEERGRGNFPDRFSARQFPNYSSELNVNALLLGDSALYLCASSLTTTGPTDNEQFFGPGTRLTVL.

This clonotype was observed many times. The chain recombines TRBV30 with TRBJ1-2; TRBD1 aligns across 10 bases. This CDR3 is 13 amino acids long. V shed 4 bases, J shed 5 bases, and the junction held 4 bases outside the gene matches. Germline CDR1 is GTSNPN and CDR2 is SVGIG (reference sequence). The CDR3 bases are TGTGCCTGGACCCGGGACAGGGGTTATGGCTACACCTTC. It encodes CAWTRDRGYGYTF.

This clonotype occurred many times. The J gene is TRBJ2-6, the V gene TRBV3-1, with D hard to call. Germline V gives CDR1 LGHDT, CDR2 YNNKEL (reference sequence). The CDR3 covers 15 residues. V lost 2 bases and J 0 bases, leaving 5 bases between the germline ends. Here the CDR3 DNA reads TGTGCCAGCAGCCAACAGAGCTCTGGGGCCAACGTCCTGACTTTC. This gives the protein CASSQQSSGANVLTF. The full variable domain, with the rest looked up from reference TRBV3-1 and TRBJ2-6, is DTAVSQTPKYLVTQMGNDKSIKCEQNLGHDTMYWYKQDSKKFLKIMFSYNNKELIINETVPNRFSPKSPDKAHLNLHINSLELGDSAVYFCASSQQSSGANVLTFGAGSRLTVL.

The genes are TRBV12-5 and TRBJ1-5, with a tentative D call TRBD1 (5 bases). Trimming took 7 bases from V and 1 from J, leaving 11 bases between them. This CDR3 spans 14 amino acids. Germline V gene sequence: CDR1 LGHNT, CDR2 FRNRAP. CDR3 in DNA: TGTGCTAGTGCCACGGGGGAAAGCAATCAGCCCCAGCATTTT. It translates to CASATGESNQPQHF.

Many counts were recorded for this clonotype. V is TRBV7-8 and J is TRBJ2-5; D is undetermined. The CDR3 loop spans 13 amino acids. CDR1 and CDR2 (germline): SGHVS, FQNEAQ. With 1 base removed from V and 1 base from J, the gap between germline ends came to 4 bases. The CDR3 protein is CASSLETQETQYF. In DNA form, the CDR3 reads TGTGCCAGCAGCTTAGAAACCCAAGAGACCCAGTACTTC. The full variable domain, with the rest looked up from reference TRBV7-8 and TRBJ2-5, is GAGVSQSPRYKVAKRGQDVALRCDPISGHVSLFWYQQALGQGPEFLTYFQNEAQLDKSGLPSDRFFAERPEGSVSTLKIQRTQQEDSAVYLCASSLETQETQYFGPGTRLLVL.

Notes on this clonotype: Just one base apart from a much larger clone, this may be a read error. The chain couples TRBV3-1 to TRBJ1-2, with 7 bases matching TRBD1. The trim removed 8 bases at V and 1 base at J, leaving 10 bases unmatched. Germline-derived CDR1 and CDR2 are LGHDT and YNNKEL (reference sequence). This CDR3 has 15 residues. The CDR3 sequence: CASSDRTAFNYGYTF. CDR3 nucleotides: TGTGCCAGCTCGGACAGGACGGCCTTTAACTATGGCTACACCTTC.

This clonotype appeared many times. This chain connects TRBV7-2 to TRBJ2-2; 7 bases are a match to TRBD1. Germline values: CDR1 SGHTA, CDR2 FQGNSA. With V trimmed by 4 bases and J by 0 bases, 5 bases remained unmatched. The CDR3 spans 16 residues. For the CDR3, the DNA is TGTGCCAGCAGCTGGGCAGACAGGGCGAACACCGGGGAGCTGTTTTTT. Encoded protein: CASSWADRANTGELFF.

This clonotype has ten or more counts. The chain recombines TRBV7-2 with TRBJ2-4; 7 bases are shared with TRBD1. After removal of 5 bases from V and 1 base from J, the junction contained 8 bases not matched to a gene. The germline gives CDR1 SGHTA, CDR2 FQGNSA. This CDR3 is 16 amino acids long. In DNA, the CDR3 is TGTGCCAGCAGCCTGGGCCAGGGACAGGCCAAAAACATTCAGTACTTC. Translation: CASSLGQGQAKNIQYF.

This clonotype showed up many times. The CDR3 region is CSASLRNNEQFF. As DNA, the CDR3 is TGCAGCGCAAGCCTTCGCAACAATGAGCAGTTCTTC. V usage is TRBV29-1 and J usage is TRBJ2-1; D gene unclear. V was pared by 7 bases and J by 5 bases, with 12 bases between. The CDR3 runs 12 residues. CDR1 and CDR2 from the germline V gene are SQVTM and ANQGSEA.

On this clonotype itself: This may stem from a read error, because a much larger clone lies one nucleotide away. The V and J genes are TRBV5-1 and TRBJ2-5; D call uncertain. Germline V gives CDR1 SGHRS, CDR2 YFSETQ. This CDR3 comprises 11 residues. Trimming cost V 5 bases and J 13 bases, with 15 bases left between them. CDR3 loop: CASREEIASYF. In DNA form, the CDR3 reads TGCGCCAGCAGGGAAGAGATAGCTTCGTACTTC.

This clonotype was counted ten times or more. The chain combines TRBV20-1 with TRBJ2-1, with 11 bases matching TRBD2. The V and J ends lost 5 bases and 9 bases, in that order; junction bases with no gene match: 15. Germline lookup yields CDR1 DFQATT and CDR2 SNEGSKA (reference sequence). This CDR3 is built from 16 residues. The CDR3 spells CSAGASHSGGAAEQFF. CDR3 coding DNA: TGCAGTGCTGGGGCCTCCCATAGCGGGGGGGCCGCTGAGCAGTTCTTC.

This clonotype was seen at least ten times. CDR3 residues: CSARKPGRMAASNEQFF. CDR3 bases: TGCAGTGCTAGAAAGCCGGGGCGGATGGCGGCGAGCAATGAGCAGTTCTTC. This sequence joins TRBV20-1 and TRBJ2-1, with D perhaps assigned TRBD1 or TRBD2 (5 bases each). CDR1 is DFQATT and CDR2 is SNEGSKA in the germline V gene (reference sequence). The CDR3 is 17 amino acids. V lost 2 bases and J lost 6, with 23 bases in between.

This clonotype was seen many times. The CDR3 sequence is CASSLDSSNQPQHF. Written as DNA, the CDR3 is TGCGCCAGCAGCTTGGATTCGAGCAATCAGCCCCAGCATTTT. This chain joins TRBV5-1 and TRBJ1-5, with D unresolved. CDR1 is SGHRS and CDR2 is YFSETQ in the germline V gene. This CDR3 spans 14 amino acids. Trimming pared 0 bases from V and 1 base from J, leaving 5 bases between.